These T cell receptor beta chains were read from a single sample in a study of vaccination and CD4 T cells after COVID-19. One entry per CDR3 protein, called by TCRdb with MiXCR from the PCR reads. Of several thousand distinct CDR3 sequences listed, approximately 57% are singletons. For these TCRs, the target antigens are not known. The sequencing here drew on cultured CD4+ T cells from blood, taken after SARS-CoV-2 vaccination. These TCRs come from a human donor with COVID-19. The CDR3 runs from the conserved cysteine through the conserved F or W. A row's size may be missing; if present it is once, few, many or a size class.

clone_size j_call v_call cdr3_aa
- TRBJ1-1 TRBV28 CASRLPGRYTEAFF
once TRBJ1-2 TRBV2 CASSVGQIQAYGYTF
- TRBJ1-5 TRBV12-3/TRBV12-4 CASSFGQGKQPQHF
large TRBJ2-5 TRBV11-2 CASSKSGGALETQYF
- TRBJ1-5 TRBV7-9 CASSLDRNQPQHF
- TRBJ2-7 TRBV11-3 CASSPGGRDYSYEQYF
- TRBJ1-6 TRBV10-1 CASIQTGSSHNSPLHF
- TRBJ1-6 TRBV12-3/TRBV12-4 CASSFGISGVRNSPLHF
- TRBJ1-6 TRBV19 CASSIVGQGANNSPLHF
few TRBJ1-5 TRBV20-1 CSASRDSNQPQHF
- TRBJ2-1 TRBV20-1 CSAGRTGVNEQFF
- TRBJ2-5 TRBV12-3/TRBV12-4 CASSSVGTSGEETQYF
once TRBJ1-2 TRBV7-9 CASSLETGRRYGYTF
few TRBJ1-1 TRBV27 CASSSRGGTEAFF
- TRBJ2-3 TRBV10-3 CAISDQRGGRLDTQYF
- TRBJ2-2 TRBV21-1 CASSPRGSAGDTGELFF
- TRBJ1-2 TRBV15 CATSLGGEIQYGYTF
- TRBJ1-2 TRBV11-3 CASSFSGGARYGYTF
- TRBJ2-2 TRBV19 CASTNSGVDGELFF
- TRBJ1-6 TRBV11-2 CASSSTGDGSPLHF
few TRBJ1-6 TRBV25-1 CASSLGTGGSSPLHF
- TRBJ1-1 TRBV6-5 CASSYSLSENTEAFF
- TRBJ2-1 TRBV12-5 CASGFSRGHEQFF
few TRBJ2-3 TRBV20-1 CSAEASGGSTDTQYF
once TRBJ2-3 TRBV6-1 CAEGGASDTQYF
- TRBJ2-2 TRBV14 CASSQVPGLAGGYTGELFF
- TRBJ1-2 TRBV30 CAWSLGRLDF
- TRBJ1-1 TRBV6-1 CASSPFESTEAFF
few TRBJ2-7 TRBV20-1 CSAKETSGPYEQYF
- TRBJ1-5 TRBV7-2 CASSSRAGDQPQHF
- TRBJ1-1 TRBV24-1 CATRAGSRTEAFF
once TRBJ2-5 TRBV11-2 CASSLGSEGETQYF
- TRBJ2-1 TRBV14 CASSQVLAGGNEQFF
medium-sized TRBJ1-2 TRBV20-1 CSATDRVGYGYTF
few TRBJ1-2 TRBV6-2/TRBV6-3 CASSSDREAGYTF
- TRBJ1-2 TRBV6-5 CASSYLSGTGYYGYTF
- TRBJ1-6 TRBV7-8 CASTPDRPSSYNSPLHF